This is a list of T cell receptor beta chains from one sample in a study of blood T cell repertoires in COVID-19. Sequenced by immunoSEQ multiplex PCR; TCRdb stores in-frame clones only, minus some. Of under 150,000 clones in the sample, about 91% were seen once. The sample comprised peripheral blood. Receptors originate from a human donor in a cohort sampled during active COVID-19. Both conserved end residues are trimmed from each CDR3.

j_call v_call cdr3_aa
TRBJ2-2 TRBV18 ASSKGLTNTGELF
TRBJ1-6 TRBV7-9 ASSLDRGLNSPLH
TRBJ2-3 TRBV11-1 ASSLPGTVIADTQY
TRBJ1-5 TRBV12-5 ASGLRSDYSNQPQH
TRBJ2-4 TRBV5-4 ASSLEGGLAKNIQY
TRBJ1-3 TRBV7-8 ASSLLGRRNSGNTIY
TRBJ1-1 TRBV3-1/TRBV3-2 ASSQAFGAAQNTEAF
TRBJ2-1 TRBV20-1 SLGNEQF
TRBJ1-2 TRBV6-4 ASSDVGRGYT
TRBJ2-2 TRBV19 ASSTPDRADGELF
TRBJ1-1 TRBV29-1 SVEGQGNTEAF
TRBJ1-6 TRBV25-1 ASSPSRQARDSPLH
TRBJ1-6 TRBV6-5 ASSYLDRLASPLH
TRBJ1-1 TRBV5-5 ASSAQGGGAF
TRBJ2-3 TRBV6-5 ASSYTGVSTDTQY
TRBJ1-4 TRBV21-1 ASSKRETANLTTNEKLF
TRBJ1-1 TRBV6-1 ASSERLTGGRENTEAF
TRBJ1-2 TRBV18 ASSPVSTADGYT
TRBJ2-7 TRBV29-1 SVVGRDRHYEQY
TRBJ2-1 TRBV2 ASKGRGSYNEQF
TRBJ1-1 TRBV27 ASSLSNAGLEAF
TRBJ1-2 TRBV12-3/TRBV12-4 ASSFMVTDGYT
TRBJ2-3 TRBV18 ASSPSGGGGTDTQY
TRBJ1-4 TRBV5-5 ASGHATNEKLF
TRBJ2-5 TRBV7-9 ASSFLSGLAGGPGTQY
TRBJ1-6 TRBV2 ASQVAGQENSPLH
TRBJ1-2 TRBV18 ASSPQGTANYGYT
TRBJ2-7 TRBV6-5 ASKRYQGQSYEQY
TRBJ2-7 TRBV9 ASSVGGSSSYEQY
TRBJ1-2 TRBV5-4 ASSFDRGSTGYT
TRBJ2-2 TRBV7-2 ASSSWGGGELF
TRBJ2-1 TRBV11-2 ASTTGVSYNEQF
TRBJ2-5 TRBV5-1 ASSQLAGVEETQY
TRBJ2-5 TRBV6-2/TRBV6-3 ASGRGGLGETQY
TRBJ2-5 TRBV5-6 ASSLGFPGLAGVGETQY
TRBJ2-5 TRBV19 ASSITSGGWYQETQY
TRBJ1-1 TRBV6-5 ASSSQGDEAF
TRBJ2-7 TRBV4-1 ASSQEGRVTGDYEQY
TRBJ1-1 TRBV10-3 AVGGGMNTEAF
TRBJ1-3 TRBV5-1 ASSLQGGEGNTIY